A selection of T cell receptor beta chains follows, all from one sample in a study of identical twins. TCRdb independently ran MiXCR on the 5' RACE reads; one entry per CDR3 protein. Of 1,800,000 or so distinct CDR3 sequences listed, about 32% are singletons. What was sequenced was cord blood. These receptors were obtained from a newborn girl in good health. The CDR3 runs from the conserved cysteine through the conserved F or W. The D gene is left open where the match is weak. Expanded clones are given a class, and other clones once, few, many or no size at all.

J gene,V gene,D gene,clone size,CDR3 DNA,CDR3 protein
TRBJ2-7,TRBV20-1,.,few,TGCAGTGCTAGGGGACATCGGGCCACCTACGAGCAGTACTTC,CSARGHRATYEQYF
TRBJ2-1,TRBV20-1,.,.,TGCCAAGGACAGTCCTACAATGAGCAGTTCTTC,CQGQSYNEQFF
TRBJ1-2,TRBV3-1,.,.,TGTGCCAGCAGCCAAGCGGGGGCCTGGAGTGGAGTGGACTATGGCTACACCTTC,CASSQAGAWSGVDYGYTF
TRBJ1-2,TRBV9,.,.,TGTGCCAGCAGCTCCCCTGGCCCTCGGTATGGCTACACCTTC,CASSSPGPRYGYTF
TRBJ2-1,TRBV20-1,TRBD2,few,TGCAGGGTGGGACTAGCGGGCCTTACTGCCTACAATGAGCAGTTCTTC,CRVGLAGLTAYNEQFF
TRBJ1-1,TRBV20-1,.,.,TGCAGTGCTAGAGATGGGTGGCTGAGCACTGAAGCTTTCTTT,CSARDGWLSTEAFF
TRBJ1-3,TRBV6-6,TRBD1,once,TGTGCCAGCAGTTCAGGGACAGGCCCTGGAAACACCATATATTTT,CASSSGTGPGNTIYF
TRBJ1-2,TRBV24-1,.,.,TGTGCCATCAGTGAAGCCGACAGTGTCTATGGCTACACCTTC,CAISEADSVYGYTF
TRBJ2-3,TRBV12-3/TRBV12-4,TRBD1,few,TGTGCCAGCAGTCGGGGACAGCTCCCCACAGATACGCAGTATTTT,CASSRGQLPTDTQYF
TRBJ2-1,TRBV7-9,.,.,TGTGCCAGCAGCCCCATGAGCAATGAGCAGTTCTTC,CASSPMSNEQFF
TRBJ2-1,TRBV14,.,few,TGTGCCAGCAGCTGCGAGGAGCCCTCCAGCTCCTACAATGAGCAGTTCTTC,CASSCEEPSSSYNEQFF
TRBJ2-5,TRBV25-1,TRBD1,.,TGTGCCAGCAGTGAATCCAGGGGGCAGTACTTC,CASSESRGQYF
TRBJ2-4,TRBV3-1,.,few,TGTGCCAGCAGCCAAGACAGGGGACGAAACATTCAGTACTTC,CASSQDRGRNIQYF
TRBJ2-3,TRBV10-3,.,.,TGTGCCATCAGTACAGCAGATACGCAGAATTTT,CAISTADTQNF
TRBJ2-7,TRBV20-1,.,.,TGCAGTGCTAGAGGCGCCCCGGCTCACGCGTACGAGCAGTACTTC,CSARGAPAHAYEQYF
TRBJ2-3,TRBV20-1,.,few,TGCAGTGCTAGCCAGGGGGGCCGCACAGATACGCAGTATTTT,CSASQGGRTDTQYF
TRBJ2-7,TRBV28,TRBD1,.,TGTGCCAGCAGTTCGCCCGAGACAGGGTTCTCCTACGAGCAGTACTTC,CASSSPETGFSYEQYF
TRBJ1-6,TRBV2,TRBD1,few,TGTGCCAGCAGTGAACTTAGACAGGGGAATTCACCCCTCCACTTT,CASSELRQGNSPLHF
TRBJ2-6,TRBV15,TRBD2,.,TGTGCCACCAGCAGAGACCCAGTGGGGGGGAGCTCTGGGGCCAACGTCCTGACTTTC,CATSRDPVGGSSGANVLTF
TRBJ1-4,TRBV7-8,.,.,TGTGCCAGCAGCCCTCGACGGAGGTTAGATGAAGAACTGTTTTTT,CASSPRRRLDEELFF
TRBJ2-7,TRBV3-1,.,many,TGTGCCAGCAGCCCAAGGGGCCAACACTACGAGCAGTACTTC,CASSPRGQHYEQYF
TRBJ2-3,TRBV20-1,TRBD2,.,TGCAGTGCTAGAGATCGGCTAGCGGGGGGCACAGATACGCAGTATTTT,CSARDRLAGGTDTQYF
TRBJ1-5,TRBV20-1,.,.,TGCAGTGCTAGAGATGGTAGAGTGTTACAGCATTTT,CSARDGRVLQHF
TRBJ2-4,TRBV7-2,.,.,TGTGCCAGCAGCTTAGGAGAGCGGTACAATGAGCAGTACTTC,CASSLGERYNEQYF
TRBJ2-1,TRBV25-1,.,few,TGTGCCAGCAGTGAACTCCCAGGGAGGAACTACAATGAGCAGTTCTTC,CASSELPGRNYNEQFF
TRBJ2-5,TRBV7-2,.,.,TGTGCCAGCAGCTTAGGGACAGTGTACCAAGAGACCCAGTACTTC,CASSLGTVYQETQYF
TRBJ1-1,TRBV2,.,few,TGTGCCAGCAGTGAAGCAGGGCCTGAAGCTTTCTTT,CASSEAGPEAFF
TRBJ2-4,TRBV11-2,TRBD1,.,TGTGCCAGCAGCTTAGTGAGGGCACAGGGGGTGAGAAACATTCAGTACTTC,CASSLVRAQGVRNIQYF
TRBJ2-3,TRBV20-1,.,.,TGCAGTGCTGGAACCGCGGGACCTAGCACAGATACGCAGTATTTT,CSAGTAGPSTDTQYF
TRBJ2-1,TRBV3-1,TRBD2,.,TGTGCCAGCAGCCAGGGACTAGCGAGAGTCGATGAGCAGTTCTTC,CASSQGLARVDEQFF
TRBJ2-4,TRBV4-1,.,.,TGCGCCAGCAGCCAAGCCGGGCGGGCCAAAAACATTCAGTACTTC,CASSQAGRAKNIQYF
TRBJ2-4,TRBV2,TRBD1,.,TGTGCCAGCAGCCCGCCGGGACAGGGAGCCAAAAACATTCAGTACTTC,CASSPPGQGAKNIQYF
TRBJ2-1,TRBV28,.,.,TGTGCCAGCAGTTTTTGGGGGTCCAACAATGAGCAGTTCTTC,CASSFWGSNNEQFF
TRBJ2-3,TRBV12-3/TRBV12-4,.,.,TGTGCCAGCAGTTTTTTCGGAGAAGGGAGGACAGATACGCAGTATTTT,CASSFFGEGRTDTQYF
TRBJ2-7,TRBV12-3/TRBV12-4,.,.,TGTGCCAGCAGCCTGGAACTAGGTTTCGGGGCCTACGAGCAGTACTTC,CASSLELGFGAYEQYF
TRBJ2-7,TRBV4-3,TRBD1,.,TGCGCCAGCAGCCGCGGACAGGCCTGCGAGCAGTACTTC,CASSRGQACEQYF
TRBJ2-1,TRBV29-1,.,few,TGCAGCGCTTTTGAATACTCCTACAATGAGCAGTTCTTC,CSAFEYSYNEQFF
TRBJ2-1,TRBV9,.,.,TGTGCCAGCAGCCTTAACGGGATTTTCAATGAGCAGTTCTTC,CASSLNGIFNEQFF
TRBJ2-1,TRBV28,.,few,TGTGCCAGCAGGAGACTAAGTAGCTCCTACAATGTGCAGTTCTTC,CASRRLSSSYNVQFF
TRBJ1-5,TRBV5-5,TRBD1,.,TGTGCCAGCAGCACCAATTACCGGGGACAGCACAATCAGCCCCAGCATTTT,CASSTNYRGQHNQPQHF
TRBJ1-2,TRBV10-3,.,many,TGTGCCATCAGCGGGGCCCTCTATGGCTACACCTTC,CAISGALYGYTF
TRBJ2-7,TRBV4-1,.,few,TGCGCCAGCAGCCAAGACTCCCCCCACTACGAGCAGTACTTC,CASSQDSPHYEQYF
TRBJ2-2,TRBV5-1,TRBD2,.,TGCGCCAGCAGCTTAACTAGCGGGGTGACCGGGGAGCTGTTTTTT,CASSLTSGVTGELFF
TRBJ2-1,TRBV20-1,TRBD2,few,TGCAGTGCTCCGGGGACTAACAATGAGCAGTTCTTC,CSAPGTNNEQFF
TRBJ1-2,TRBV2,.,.,TGTGCCAGCAGCCCAGGGGACCCTTTCAACTATGGCTACACCTTC,CASSPGDPFNYGYTF
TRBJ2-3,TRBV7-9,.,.,TGTGCCAGCAGCCCTTTAACCCCGAAGGACTCATACACAGATACGCAGTATTTT,CASSPLTPKDSYTDTQYF
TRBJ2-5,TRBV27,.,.,TGTGCCAGCAGTATAATCATGCAAGAGACCCACTACTTC,CASSIIMQETHYF
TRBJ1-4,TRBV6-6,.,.,TGTGCCAGCCAGGGTTCTAATGAAAAACTGTTTTTT,CASQGSNEKLFF
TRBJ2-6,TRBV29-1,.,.,TGCAGCGTGGCAGGGCCGGACAGAGCCGGGGCCAACGTCCTGACTTTC,CSVAGPDRAGANVLTF
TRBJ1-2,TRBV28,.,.,TGTGCCAGCAGACTTAGGGTCGGAGGTAACTATGGCTACACCTTC,CASRLRVGGNYGYTF
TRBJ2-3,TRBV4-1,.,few,TGCGCCAGCAGGGAAGGACAAACCCACACAGATACGCAGTATTTT,CASREGQTHTDTQYF
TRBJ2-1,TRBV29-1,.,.,TGCAGCGCAGAACAGGGATTCCATGAGCAGTTCTTC,CSAEQGFHEQFF
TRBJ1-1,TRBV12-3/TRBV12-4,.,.,TGTGCCAGCAGTTTAAGGGGGGCAGAAGGGACTGAAGCTTTCTTT,CASSLRGAEGTEAFF
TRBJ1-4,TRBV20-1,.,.,TGCAGTGCTTCTAACGGACGGGGAGCAACTAATGAAAAACTGTTTTTT,CSASNGRGATNEKLFF
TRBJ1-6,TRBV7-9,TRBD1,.,TGTGCCAGCAGCTCGCCCACTTTCAGGGGGTATAATTCACCCCTCCACTTT,CASSSPTFRGYNSPLHF
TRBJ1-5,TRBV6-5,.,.,TGTGCCAGCTCGACTGGCAGGACCCAGCATTTT,CASSTGRTQHF
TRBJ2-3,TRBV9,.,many,TGTGCCAGCAGCCCCCCACTCGCCCTGGAAGATACGCAGTATTTT,CASSPPLALEDTQYF
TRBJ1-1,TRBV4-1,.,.,TGCGCCAGCAGGTCGGGACTCTCGAACACTGAAGCTTTCTTT,CASRSGLSNTEAFF
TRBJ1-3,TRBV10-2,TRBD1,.,TGCGCCAGCCGACAGGGCGACACCATATATTTT,CASRQGDTIYF
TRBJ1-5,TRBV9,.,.,TGTGCCAGCAGCTCCCTGAAGGCTAGCAATCAGCCCCAGCATTTT,CASSSLKASNQPQHF